Described below is a single T cell receptor beta chain sequence and its context. Methods used by the authors: Amplification from reference gene primers served as the basis for estimated nucleated cell counts. Using immunoSEQ multiplex PCR, the repertoire was profiled, and TCRdb retains in-frame clones only, with some absent. D and trimming were read from the DNA, whereas the V and J calls and clone size are those reported in that table. Here the sample spans some 100,000 clones, over 75% being singletons. The data stem from a study of blood T cell repertoires in COVID-19. V shed 4 bases and J shed 2 bases, with 11 bases lying between them. This CDR3 region has 15 residues. Germline V CDR1 and CDR2: LGHDT, YNNKEL (reference sequence).

The source material was peripheral blood. This chain joins TRBV3-1 (or the pseudogene TRBV3-2) and TRBJ2-2; TRBD1 is a possible D gene (6 bases). The source is a woman aged 55-70 years with acute or convalescent COVID-19. CDR3: CASSLGTPNTGELFF. CDR3 in DNA: TGTGCCAGCAGCCTGGGGACACCAAACACCGGGGAGCTGTTTTTT.